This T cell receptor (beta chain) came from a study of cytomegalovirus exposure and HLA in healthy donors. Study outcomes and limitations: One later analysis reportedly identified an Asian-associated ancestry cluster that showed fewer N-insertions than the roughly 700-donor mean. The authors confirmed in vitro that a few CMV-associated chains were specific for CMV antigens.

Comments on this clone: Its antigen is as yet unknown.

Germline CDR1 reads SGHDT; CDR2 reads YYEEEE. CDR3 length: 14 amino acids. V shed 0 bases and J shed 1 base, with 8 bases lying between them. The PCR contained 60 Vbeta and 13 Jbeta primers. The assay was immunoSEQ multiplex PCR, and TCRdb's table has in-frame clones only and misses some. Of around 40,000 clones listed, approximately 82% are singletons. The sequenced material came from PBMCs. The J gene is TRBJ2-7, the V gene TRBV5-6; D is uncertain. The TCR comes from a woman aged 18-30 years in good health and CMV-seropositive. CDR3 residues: CASSLGLGSYEQYF. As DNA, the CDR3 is TGTGCCAGCAGCTTGGGGCTCGGGTCCTACGAGCAGTACTTC.